The 7 T cell receptor beta chains below were found in one sample sequenced in a study of blood T cell repertoires in COVID-19. TCRdb keeps only in-frame clones here, not all; method: immunoSEQ multiplex PCR. Here the sample spans about 120,000 clones, over 60% being singletons. What was sequenced was peripheral blood. These receptors were collected from a woman in her 70s with acute or convalescent COVID-19.

The chain couples TRBV27 to TRBJ1-6; 7 bases agree with TRBD1. The CDR3 has 21 amino acids. The ends lost 7 bases at V and 5 bases at J; junction bases unmatched: 26. Germline CDR1 reads MNHEY; CDR2 reads SMNVEV (reference sequence). CDR3 bases: TGTGCCAGCAAAGTTGGGGTGGACCGGGACAGAGGTCACCTGGATAATTCACCCCTCCACTTT. It is translated as CASKVGVDRDRGHLDNSPLHF.

This clone turned up a few times. This chain joins TRBV5-4 and TRBJ1-5; TRBD1 aligns across 9 bases. Looked up from germline, CDR1 is SGHNT and CDR2 is YYREEE (reference sequence). Trimming took 1 base from V and 0 from J; bases not matched to a gene: 5. This CDR3 is 17 amino acids long. CDR3 amino acids: CASSLQGQGVSNQPQHF. CDR3 nucleotides: TGTGCCAGCAGCTTGCAGGGACAGGGAGTTAGCAATCAGCCCCAGCATTTT.

This clone was seen only a few times. The V call is TRBV5-5, the J call TRBJ2-2; 15 nucleotides agree with TRBD2. J was trimmed by 6 bases and V by 4 bases; bases with no gene match: 10. Germline-derived CDR1 and CDR2 are SGHKS and YYEKEE (reference sequence). The CDR3 loop spans 18 amino acids. The CDR3 sequence: CASSRSSGLAGGAGELFF. CDR3 DNA: TGTGCCAGCAGCCGCAGCTCCGGACTAGCGGGAGGGGCCGGGGAGCTGTTTTTT.

The rearrangement uses TRBV6-5 and TRBJ2-7, with a weak D call TRBD1 (8 bases). Germline-derived CDR1 and CDR2 are MNHEY and SVGAGI. CDR3 length equals 15 residues. Trimming took off 0 bases at V and 4 bases at J, with 13 bases between the two ends. The CDR3: CASSYSNRGGYEQYF. The CDR3 DNA is TGTGCCAGCAGTTACTCAAACAGGGGGGGATACGAGCAGTACTTC.

V usage is TRBV6-6 and J usage is TRBJ2-2; TRBD1 matches 8 bases. Germline loops: CDR1 MNHNY, CDR2 SVGAGI (reference sequence). The junction had 4 bases not matched to a gene; V was cut back by 6 bases and J by 4 bases. The CDR3 is 14 residues long. In nucleotides, the CDR3 is TGTGCCAGCAGGCACGGACAGGGCACCGGGGAGCTGTTTTTT. Protein product: CASRHGQGTGELFF.

V and J are TRBV12-3 or TRBV12-4 and TRBJ1-1; maybe TRBD1 (5 bases). The CDR3 sequence is 11 residues long. V was trimmed by 6 bases and J by 7 bases, leaving 9 bases between them. The chain's CDR3 is CASRRRGEAFF. CDR3 in DNA: TGTGCCAGCAGGCGTAGGGGTGAAGCTTTCTTT.

The V and J genes are TRBV12-5 and TRBJ2-7, with 7 nucleotides matching TRBD1. V lost 3 bases to trimming and J lost 5 bases; unmatched junction nucleotides: 10. Germline V gene sequence: CDR1 LGHNT, CDR2 FRNRAP. The CDR3 has 15 residues. This CDR3 is CASGFSTGRRDEQYF. The CDR3 coding sequence is TGTGCTAGTGGTTTCTCGACAGGGAGACGAGACGAGCAGTACTTC.